This entry features one T cell receptor (beta chain) sequence. Everyone who took part was roughly 18 to 89 years old, and they came from 24 US areas. The recovered donors of Cohort 3 showed two negative PCRs, clearance, or symptom resolution. Germline trimming cut 5 bases from V and 3 bases from J; bases unmatched to any gene: 12. The CDR3 extends over 17 amino acids. Germline V gene lookup returns CDR1 MNHEY and CDR2 SMNVEV (reference sequence). Profiling relied on immunoSEQ multiplex PCR, and the TCRdb table lists in-frame clones only, not all of them. Counted here are 200,000 to 250,000 clones, roughly 88% occurring once; the ten biggest clones make up roughly 1.9%. This entry comes from a study of blood T cell repertoires in COVID-19. On the study more broadly: COVID-19 samples, acute and convalescent, were from the United States, Italy and Spain.

The V gene is TRBV27, the J gene TRBJ1-1; 10 positions agree with TRBD1. This receptor was taken from a woman in her forties or fifties who had recovered from COVID-19. Sequencing used PBMCs or T cells enriched from blood (not recorded which). The CDR3 DNA sequence: TGTGCCAGCAGTAAAATCTGGACAGGGGGTAGGGACACTGAAGCTTTCTTT. It is translated as CASSKIWTGGRDTEAFF.